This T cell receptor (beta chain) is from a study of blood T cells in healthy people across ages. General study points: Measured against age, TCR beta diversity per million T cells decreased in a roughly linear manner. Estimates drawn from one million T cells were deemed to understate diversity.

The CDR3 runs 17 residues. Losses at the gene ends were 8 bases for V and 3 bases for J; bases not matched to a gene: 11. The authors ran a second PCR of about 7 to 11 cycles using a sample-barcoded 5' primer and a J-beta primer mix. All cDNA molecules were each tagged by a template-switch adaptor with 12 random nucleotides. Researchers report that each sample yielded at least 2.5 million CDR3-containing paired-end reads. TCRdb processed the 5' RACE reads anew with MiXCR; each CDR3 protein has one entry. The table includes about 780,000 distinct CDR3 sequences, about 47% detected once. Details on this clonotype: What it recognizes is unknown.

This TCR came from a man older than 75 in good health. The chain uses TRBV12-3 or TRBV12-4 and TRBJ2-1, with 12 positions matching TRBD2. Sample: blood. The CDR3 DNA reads TGTGCCAGCGGTCGAGCCGGACTAGCGGGAATCTACAATGAGCAGTTCTTC. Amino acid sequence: CASGRAGLAGIYNEQFF.